The 15 T cell receptor beta chains below were found in one sample sequenced in a study of neurological immune-mediated disorders. One entry per CDR3 protein, called by TCRdb with MiXCR from the 5' RACE reads. The table lists over 60,000 distinct CDR3 sequences, more than 4% of them singletons. The sample taken for sequencing was PBMCs. The receptors were sampled from a woman aged 45 to 65 with multiple sclerosis.

This clonotype was seen at least ten times. The rearrangement links TRBV6-5 to TRBJ1-1; TRBD1 aligns across 8 bases. The CDR3 runs to 15 residues. V was clipped by 5 bases and J by 4 bases; unmatched bases: 9. Germline lookup yields CDR1 MNHEY and CDR2 SVGAGI. In DNA, the CDR3 is TGTGCCAGCAGTAGCAGGGGGCGCATCAGCACTGAAGCTTTCTTT. Protein: CASSSRGRISTEAFF.

This clonotype came up many times. J is TRBJ1-5 and V is TRBV5-5, with no clear D. The V end was cut by 5 bases, the J end by 0 bases, with 12 bases between. Germline V CDR1 and CDR2: SGHKS, YYEKEE (reference sequence). This CDR3 spans 15 amino acids. In nucleotides, the CDR3 is TGTGCCAGCAGGGAAGGACCTTATAGCAATCAGCCCCAGCATTTT. Translating gives CASREGPYSNQPQHF.

At least ten counts were recorded for this clonotype. The J gene is TRBJ1-1, the V gene TRBV5-1, with TRBD1 as a possible D gene (6 bases). Trimming removed 5 bases from V and 6 bases from J, with 17 bases in between. The CDR3 length is 14 residues. The germline V gene encodes CDR1 SGHRS and CDR2 YFSETQ. CDR3 nucleotide sequence: TGCGCCAGCAGACAAACAGGGTTAGGATCTGAAGCTTTCTTT. Protein sequence: CASRQTGLGSEAFF.

There are many counts of this clonotype. The J gene is TRBJ1-2, the V gene TRBV6-2 or TRBV6-3; D ambiguous. The CDR3 has 12 amino acids. Trimming took 6 bases from V and 4 from J, leaving 9 bases between them. Looked up from germline, CDR1 is MNHEY and CDR2 is SVGEGT. CDR3 protein: CASREGSYGYTF. In DNA, the CDR3 is TGTGCCAGCAGAGAGGGAAGCTATGGCTACACCTTC.

This clonotype has more than one count but fewer than ten. The genes are TRBV10-2 and TRBJ2-2; D gene uncertain. The CDR3 runs to 13 residues. Deletions cut 8 bases from V and 5 bases from J, with 12 bases between. Germline V gene sequence: CDR1 WSHSY, CDR2 SAAADI. CDR3 coding DNA: TGCGCCAGCGAAACAGTTGGGACCGGGGAGCTGTTTTTT. Translation: CASETVGTGELFF.

This clonotype came up many times. The chain employs TRBV5-1 and TRBJ2-6; no clear D. Per the germline V gene, CDR1 is SGHRS and CDR2 is YFSETQ. V was shortened by 0 bases and J by 0 bases, with 4 bases between the two germline ends. The CDR3 runs to 15 residues. The CDR3 region has the DNA TGCGCCAGCAGCTTGGAAAACTCTGGGGCCAACGTCCTGACTTTC. Protein: CASSLENSGANVLTF.

This clonotype appeared many times. This chain links TRBV12-3 or TRBV12-4 with TRBJ1-4; tentatively, D is TRBD1 (6 bases). V shed 4 bases and J shed 5 bases, with 17 bases lying between them. This CDR3 is 16 amino acids long. In nucleotides, the CDR3 is TGTGCCAGCAGTTACCCAGGGGTAACGGGGAATGAAAAACTGTTTTTT. Its protein product is CASSYPGVTGNEKLFF.

This clonotype was observed a handful of times. This clone may be a read error of a much larger clone one base away. The chain joins TRBV4-3 to TRBJ1-2, with 9 bases matching TRBD1. V lost 6 bases to trimming and J lost 3 bases; unmatched junction nucleotides: 8. The CDR3 runs 15 residues. The germline gives CDR1 LGHNA, CDR2 YSLEER. This CDR3 is CASRPVTGGDYGYTF. As DNA, the CDR3 is TGCGCCAGCAGACCCGTGACAGGGGGTGACTATGGCTACACCTTC.

In its sample, this clonotype was seen many times. The V and J genes are TRBV7-2 and TRBJ1-5, with 7 bases lining up with TRBD1. The J segment lost 5 bases and the V segment lost 5 bases, leaving 12 bases of the junction unmatched. From germline, CDR1 is SGHTA and CDR2 FQGNSA. The length of the CDR3 is 16 residues. The CDR3 reads CASSPQGVLVDQPQHF. The CDR3, as DNA: TGTGCCAGCAGCCCCCAGGGGGTTCTGGTCGATCAGCCCCAGCATTTT.

Ten or more counts support this clonotype. The chain has TRBV6-2 or TRBV6-3 and TRBJ1-5; TRBD1 matches at 9 bases. With V trimmed by 9 bases and J by 2 bases, 11 bases remained unmatched. This CDR3 comprises 16 residues. Per the germline V gene, CDR1 is MNHEY and CDR2 is SVGEGT. The CDR3 region is CARPGQGSWGNQPQHF. The CDR3, as DNA: TGTGCCAGACCGGGACAGGGTTCATGGGGCAATCAGCCCCAGCATTTT.

This clonotype has at least ten counts. The chain carries TRBV7-6 and TRBJ2-1; 8 nucleotides match TRBD2. The CDR3 contains 14 residues. The germline gives CDR1 SGHVS, CDR2 FNYEAQ. Unmatched junction bases numbered 2, after V lost 5 bases and J lost 2 bases. Written as DNA, the CDR3 is TGTGCCAGCAGCACTAGCGGACCCTACAATGAGCAGTTCTTC. Residues: CASSTSGPYNEQFF.

This clonotype was detected ten times or more. The chain links TRBV10-3 to TRBJ2-1; D possibly corresponds to TRBD1 (6 bases). The CDR3 has 15 residues. V lost 6 bases and J lost 0, with 12 bases in between. Germline CDR1 and CDR2: ENHRY and SYGVKD. DNA of the CDR3: TGTGCCATCAGGCCGGGACACTCCTCCTACAATGAGCAGTTCTTC. Encoded protein: CAIRPGHSSYNEQFF.

This clonotype was seen many times. This chain links TRBV24-1 with TRBJ1-5, with D unresolved. V was trimmed by 4 bases and J by 0 bases, leaving 6 bases between them. The germline CDR1 and CDR2 sequences are KGHDR and SFDVKD. This CDR3 is 14 amino acids long. The CDR3 DNA reads as TGTGCCACCAGTGAGAATTATAGCAATCAGCCCCAGCATTTT. Residues: CATSENYSNQPQHF.

This clonotype was seen more than once but under ten times. V gene TRBV14 combines with J gene TRBJ2-1, with TRBD2 matching over 13 bases. This CDR3 has 16 residues. V lost 8 bases and J lost 5; bases outside the gene matches: 9. Germline V gene lookup returns CDR1 SGHDN and CDR2 FVKESK. The CDR3 region is CASDGRTSGSHNEQFF. The CDR3 DNA reads TGTGCCAGCGATGGCAGGACTAGCGGGAGCCACAATGAGCAGTTCTTC.

This clonotype was observed at least ten times. The chain combines TRBV12-3 or TRBV12-4 with TRBJ1-3; D perhaps matches TRBD1 (5 bases). This CDR3 has 14 amino acids. Trimming removed 3 bases at V and 4 bases at J, with 10 bases between. The CDR3 DNA reads TGTGCCAGCAGTTTCGGGGGAGCGGGAAACACCATATATTTT. It specifies CASSFGGAGNTIYF.